This passage covers 5 T cell receptor beta chains from one sample sequenced in a study of shared clonotypes between healthy human individuals. Profiling relied on immunoSEQ multiplex PCR, and the TCRdb table lists in-frame clones only, not all of them. This sample has 2 million to 2.5 million clones, with over 85% found just once. Material: naive CD4+ T cells from PBMCs. The subset here: CD45RA+ positively selected. Source of these receptors: a man aged 18 to 29 in good health. Some clones in this sample may be carry-over from other donors' samples.

V and J are TRBV6-5 and TRBJ2-7; no clear D gene. This CDR3 is built from 13 residues. Trimming took 7 bases from V and 2 from J, leaving 12 bases between them. Looked up from germline, CDR1 is MNHEY and CDR2 is SVGAGI. In DNA, the CDR3 is TGTGCCAGCATTGACTTATCGACCTACGAGCAGTACTTC. It specifies CASIDLSTYEQYF.

The V call is TRBV6-5, the J call TRBJ2-2; no clear D gene. The V gene lost 6 bases and the J gene lost 5 bases, with 16 bases spanning the gap. The CDR3 consists of 15 residues. Germline-derived CDR1 and CDR2 are MNHEY and SVGAGI. The CDR3 DNA reads TGTGCCAGCAGCCGCTCAATCCAAGGGACCGGGGAGCTGTTTTTT. Its translation is CASSRSIQGTGELFF.

A remark on this clone: The sample carries other DNA sequences with the same CDR3. The chain has TRBV7-2 and TRBJ2-1; D is possibly TRBD1 (5 bases). CDR1 SGHTA and CDR2 FQGNSA come from the germline V gene. With 1 base removed from V and 4 bases from J, the gap between germline ends came to 8 bases. The CDR3 spans 14 residues. The CDR3 DNA reads as TGTGCCAGCAGCTTAGAGGGGTCTTACAATGAGCAGTTCTTC. The encoded protein is CASSLEGSYNEQFF.

CDR3 protein: CASSIADRDNYGYTF. The CDR3 DNA reads TGTGCCAGTAGTATCGCGGACAGGGATAACTATGGCTACACCTTC. J is TRBJ1-2 and V is TRBV19, with 8 bases matching TRBD1. This CDR3 is 15 amino acids long. From germline, CDR1 is LNHDA and CDR2 SQIVND (reference sequence). J lost 1 base, V lost 3 bases, and 4 bases had no gene match.

This clone was recorded a few times. This sequence joins TRBV4-2 and TRBJ1-5, with a tentative D call TRBD1 (6 bases). This CDR3 comprises 14 residues. Trimming removed 0 bases at V and 5 bases at J, with 8 bases between. CDR1 is LGHNA, CDR2 YNFKEQ, per germline. CDR3 sequence (DNA): TGTGCCAGCAGCCAAGATACAGGGTATCAGCCCCAGCATTTT. It translates to CASSQDTGYQPQHF.